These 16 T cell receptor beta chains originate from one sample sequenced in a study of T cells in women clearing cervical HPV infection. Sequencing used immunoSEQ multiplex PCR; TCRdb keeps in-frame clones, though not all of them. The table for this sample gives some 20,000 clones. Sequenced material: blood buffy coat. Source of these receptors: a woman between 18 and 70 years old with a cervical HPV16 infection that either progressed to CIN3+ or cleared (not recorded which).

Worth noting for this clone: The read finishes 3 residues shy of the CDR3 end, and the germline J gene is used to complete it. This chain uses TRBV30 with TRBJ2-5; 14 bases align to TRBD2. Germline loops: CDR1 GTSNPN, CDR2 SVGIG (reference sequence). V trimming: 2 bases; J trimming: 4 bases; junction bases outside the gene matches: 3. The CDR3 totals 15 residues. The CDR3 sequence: CAWSRTSGRRETQYF. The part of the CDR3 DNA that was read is TGTGCCTGGAGTCGGACTAGCGGGAGGAGAGAGACC.

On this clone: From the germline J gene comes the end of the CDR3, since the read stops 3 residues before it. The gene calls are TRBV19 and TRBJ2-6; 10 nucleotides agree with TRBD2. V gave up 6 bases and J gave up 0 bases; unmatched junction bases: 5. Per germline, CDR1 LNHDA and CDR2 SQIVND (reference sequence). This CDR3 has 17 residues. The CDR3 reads CASSNLAGDSGANVLTF. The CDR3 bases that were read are TGTGCCAGTAGCAACCTAGCGGGGGACTCTGGGGCCAACGTC.

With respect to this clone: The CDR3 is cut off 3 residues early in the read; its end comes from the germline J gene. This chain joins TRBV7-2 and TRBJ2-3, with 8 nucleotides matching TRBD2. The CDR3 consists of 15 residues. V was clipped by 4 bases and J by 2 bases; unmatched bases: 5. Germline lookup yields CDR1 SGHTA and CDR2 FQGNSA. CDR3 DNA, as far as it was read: TGTGCCAGCAGCTACACTAGCGGCAACACAGATACG. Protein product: CASSYTSGNTDT. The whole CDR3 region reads CASSYTSGNTDTQYF.

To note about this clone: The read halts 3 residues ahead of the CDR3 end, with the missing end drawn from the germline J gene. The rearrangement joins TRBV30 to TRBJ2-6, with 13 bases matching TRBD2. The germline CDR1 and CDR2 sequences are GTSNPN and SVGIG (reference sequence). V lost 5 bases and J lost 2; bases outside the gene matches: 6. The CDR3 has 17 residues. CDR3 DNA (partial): TGTGCCTGGGATAGACTAGCGGGGGGCCCTGGGGCCAACGTC. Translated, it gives CAWDRLAGGPGANV. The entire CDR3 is CAWDRLAGGPGANVLTF.

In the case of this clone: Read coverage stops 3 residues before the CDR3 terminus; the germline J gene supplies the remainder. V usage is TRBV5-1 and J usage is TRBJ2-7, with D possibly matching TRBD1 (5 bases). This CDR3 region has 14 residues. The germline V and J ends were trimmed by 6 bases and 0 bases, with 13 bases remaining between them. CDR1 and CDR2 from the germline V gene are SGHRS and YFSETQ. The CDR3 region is CASTHQGSSYEQYF. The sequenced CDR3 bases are TGCGCCAGCACCCACCAGGGTAGCTCCTACGAG.

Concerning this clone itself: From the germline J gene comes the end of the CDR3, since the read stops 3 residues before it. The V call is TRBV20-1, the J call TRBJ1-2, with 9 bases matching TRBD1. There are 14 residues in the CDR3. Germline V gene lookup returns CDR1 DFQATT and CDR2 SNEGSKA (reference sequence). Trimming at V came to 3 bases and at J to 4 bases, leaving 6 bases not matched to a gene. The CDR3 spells CSASRPGQGYGYTF. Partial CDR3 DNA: TGCAGTGCTAGTCGGCCGGGACAGGGCTATGGC.

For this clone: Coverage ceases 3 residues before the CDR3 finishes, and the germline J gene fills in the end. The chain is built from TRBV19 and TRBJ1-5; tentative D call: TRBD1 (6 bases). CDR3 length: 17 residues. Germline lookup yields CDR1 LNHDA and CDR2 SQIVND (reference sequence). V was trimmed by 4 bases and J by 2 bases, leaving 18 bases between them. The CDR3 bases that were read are TGTGCCAGTAGTAGCAGGAAAAGGGACATTGGCAATCAGCCC. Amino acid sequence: CASSSRKRDIGNQP. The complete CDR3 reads CASSSRKRDIGNQPQHF.

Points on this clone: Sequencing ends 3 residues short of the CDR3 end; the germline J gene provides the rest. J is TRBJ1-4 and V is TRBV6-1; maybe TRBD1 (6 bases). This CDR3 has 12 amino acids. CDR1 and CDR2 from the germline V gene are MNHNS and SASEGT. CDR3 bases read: TGTGCCAGCAGTGAACAGGGGATCGAA. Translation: CASSEQGIE. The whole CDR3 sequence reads CASSEQGIELFF.

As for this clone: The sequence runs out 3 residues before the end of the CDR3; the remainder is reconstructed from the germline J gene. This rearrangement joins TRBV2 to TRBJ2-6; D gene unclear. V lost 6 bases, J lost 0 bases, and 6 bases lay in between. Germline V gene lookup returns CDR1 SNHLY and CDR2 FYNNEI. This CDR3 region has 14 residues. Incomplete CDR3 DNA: TGTGCCAGCAGAGACACCTCTGGGGCCAACGTC. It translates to CASRDTSGANV. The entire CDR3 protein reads CASRDTSGANVLTF.

CDR3 amino acids: CSAREYRDGREKLFF. CDR3 DNA (partial): TGCAGTGCTAGAGAATACAGGGACGGACGCGAAAAA. The chain carries TRBV20-1 and TRBJ1-4; maybe TRBD1 (6 bases). The read ends 3 residues before the CDR3 terminus; that terminus is restored from the germline J gene. The V and J ends lost 0 bases and 8 bases respectively, with 16 bases between them. The CDR3 is made up of 15 amino acids. Germline lookup yields CDR1 DFQATT and CDR2 SNEGSKA (reference sequence).

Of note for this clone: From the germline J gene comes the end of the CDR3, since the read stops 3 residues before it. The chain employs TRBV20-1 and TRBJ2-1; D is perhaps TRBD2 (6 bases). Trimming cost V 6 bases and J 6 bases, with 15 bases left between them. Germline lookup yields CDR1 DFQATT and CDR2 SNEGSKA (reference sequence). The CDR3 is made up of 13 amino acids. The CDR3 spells CSALSRGGNEQFF. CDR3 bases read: TGCAGTGCCCTCAGCCGGGGAGGCAATGAG.

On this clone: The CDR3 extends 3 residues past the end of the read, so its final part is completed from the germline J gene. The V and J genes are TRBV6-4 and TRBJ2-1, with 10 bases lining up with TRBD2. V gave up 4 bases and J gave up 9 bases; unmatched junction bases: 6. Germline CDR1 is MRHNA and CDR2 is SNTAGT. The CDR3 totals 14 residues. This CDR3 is CASSALAGEAEQFF. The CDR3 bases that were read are TGTGCCAGCAGTGCCCTAGCGGGGGAGGCTGAG.

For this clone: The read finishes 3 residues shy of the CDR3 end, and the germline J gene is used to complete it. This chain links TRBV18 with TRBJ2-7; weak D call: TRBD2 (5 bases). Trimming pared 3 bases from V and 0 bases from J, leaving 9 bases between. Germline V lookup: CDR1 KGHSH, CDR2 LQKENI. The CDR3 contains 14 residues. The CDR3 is CASSPRTDSYEQYF. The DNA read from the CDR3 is TGTGCCAGCTCACCTCGGACTGACTCCTACGAG.

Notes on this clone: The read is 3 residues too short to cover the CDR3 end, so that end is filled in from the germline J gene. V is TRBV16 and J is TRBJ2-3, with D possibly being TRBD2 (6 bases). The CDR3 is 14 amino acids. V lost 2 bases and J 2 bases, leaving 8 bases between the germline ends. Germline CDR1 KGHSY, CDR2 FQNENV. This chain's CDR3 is CASSQGGYTDTQYF. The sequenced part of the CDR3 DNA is TGTGCCAGCAGCCAAGGGGGGTACACAGATACG.

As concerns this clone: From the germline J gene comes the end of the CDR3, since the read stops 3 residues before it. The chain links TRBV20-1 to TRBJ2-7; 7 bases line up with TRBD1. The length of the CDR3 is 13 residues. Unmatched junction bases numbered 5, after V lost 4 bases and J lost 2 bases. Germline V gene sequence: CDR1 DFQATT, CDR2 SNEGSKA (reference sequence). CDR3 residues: CSATRDRPYEQYF. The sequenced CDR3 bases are TGCAGTGCTACCCGGGACAGACCCTACGAG.

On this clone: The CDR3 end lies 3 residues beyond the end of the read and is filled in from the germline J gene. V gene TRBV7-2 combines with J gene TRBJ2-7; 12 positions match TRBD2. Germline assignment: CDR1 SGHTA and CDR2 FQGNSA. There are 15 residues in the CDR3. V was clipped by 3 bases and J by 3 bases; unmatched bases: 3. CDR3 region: CASSFQLAGGYEQYF. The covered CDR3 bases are TGTGCCAGCAGCTTTCAACTAGCGGGAGGCTACGAG. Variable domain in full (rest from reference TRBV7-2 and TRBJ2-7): GAGVSQSPSNKVTEKGKDVELRCDPISGHTALYWYRQSLGQGLEFLIYFQGNSAPDKSGLPSDRFSAERTGGSVSTLTIQRTQQEDSAVYLCASSFQLAGGYEQYFGPGTRLTVT.